Listed below are T cell receptor beta chains from one sample, sequenced in a study of T cell changes during pregnancy in multiple sclerosis. Repertoires were generated with immunoSEQ multiplex PCR, while TCRdb's copy carries only in-frame clones and drops some. This repertoire shows approximately 40,000 clones, about 89% found once; its top ten account for 11%. The sequenced sample was CD8+ T cells from peripheral blood mononuclear cells, obtained in the third trimester of pregnancy. These receptors originate from a female donor with multiple sclerosis, enrolled in a pregnancy study. The conserved cysteine and the conserved F or W are not part of the CDR3 here.

v_gene	j_gene	CDR3aa
TRBV4-1	TRBJ2-7	ASSHKAADYEQY
TRBV12-1	TRBJ1-1	ASSFCVEVDQNTEAF
TRBV7-9	TRBJ2-1	ASSLGGDEQF
TRBV19	TRBJ2-7	ASSMTGQSTYEQY
TRBV9	TRBJ1-3	ASSPGGSSGNTIY
TRBV5-6	TRBJ1-6	ASSIGTGLSPLH
TRBV19	TRBJ1-2	ASSIEVGRVNYGYT
TRBV7-9	TRBJ1-2	ASTFGTASNYGYT
TRBV30	TRBJ1-1	AWSYSYGEDTEAF
TRBV11-3	TRBJ2-3	ASSLGAGATDTQY
TRBV7-9	TRBJ2-7	ASSRTSATYEQY